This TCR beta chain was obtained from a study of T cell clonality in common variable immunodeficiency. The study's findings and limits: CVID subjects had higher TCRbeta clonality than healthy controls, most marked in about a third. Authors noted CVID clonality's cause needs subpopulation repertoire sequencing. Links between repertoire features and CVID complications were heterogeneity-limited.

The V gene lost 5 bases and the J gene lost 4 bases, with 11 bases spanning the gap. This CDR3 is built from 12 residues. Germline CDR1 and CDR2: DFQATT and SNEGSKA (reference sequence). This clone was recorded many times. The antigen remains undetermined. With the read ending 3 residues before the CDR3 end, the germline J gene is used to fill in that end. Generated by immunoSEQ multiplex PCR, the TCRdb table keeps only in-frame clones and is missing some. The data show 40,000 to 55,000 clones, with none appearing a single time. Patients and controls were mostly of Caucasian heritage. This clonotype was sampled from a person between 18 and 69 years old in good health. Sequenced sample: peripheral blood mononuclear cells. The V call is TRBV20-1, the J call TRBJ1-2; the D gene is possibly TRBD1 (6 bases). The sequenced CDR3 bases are TGCAGTGCTCTGACAGGCCTCTATGGC. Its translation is CSALTGLYG. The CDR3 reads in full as CSALTGLYGYTF.